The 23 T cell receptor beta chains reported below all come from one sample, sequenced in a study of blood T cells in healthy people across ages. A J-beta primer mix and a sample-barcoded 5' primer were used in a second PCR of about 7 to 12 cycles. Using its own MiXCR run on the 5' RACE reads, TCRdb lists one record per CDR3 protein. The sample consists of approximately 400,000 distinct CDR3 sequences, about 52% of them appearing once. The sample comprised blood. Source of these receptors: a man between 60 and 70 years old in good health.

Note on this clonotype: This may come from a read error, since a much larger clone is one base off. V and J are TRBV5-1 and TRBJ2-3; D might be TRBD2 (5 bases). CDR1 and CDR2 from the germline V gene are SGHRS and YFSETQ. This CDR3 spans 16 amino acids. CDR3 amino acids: CAGSLLAGISPDTQYF. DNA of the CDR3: TGCGCCGGCAGCCTCCTTGCCGGGATTAGTCCAGATACGCAGTATTTT.

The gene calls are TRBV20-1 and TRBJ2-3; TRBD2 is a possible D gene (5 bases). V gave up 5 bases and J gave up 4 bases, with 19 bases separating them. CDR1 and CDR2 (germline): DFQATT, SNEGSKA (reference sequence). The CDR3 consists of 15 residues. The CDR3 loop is CSAPSLLTSSDTQYF. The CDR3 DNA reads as TGCAGTGCTCCGAGTCTCCTTACTAGTTCAGATACGCAGTATTTT.

The DNA for the CDR3 is TGCAGCGTTGTCCATCACAGGGTAGAAGAGACCCAGTACTTC. Its translation is CSVVHHRVEETQYF. The V gene is TRBV29-1, the J gene TRBJ2-5, with TRBD1 as a possible D gene (6 bases). Germline V gene data show CDR1 as SQVTM and CDR2 as ANQGSEA. V shed 4 bases and J shed 3 bases, with 15 bases lying between them. The CDR3 totals 14 residues. Looking up the rest from reference TRBV29-1 and TRBJ2-5 gives the full variable domain: SAVISQKPSRDICQRGTSLTIQCQVDSQVTMMFWYRQQPGQSLTLIATANQGSEATYESGFVIDKFPISRPNLTFSTLTVSNMSPEDSSIYLCSVVHHRVEETQYFGPGTRLLVL.

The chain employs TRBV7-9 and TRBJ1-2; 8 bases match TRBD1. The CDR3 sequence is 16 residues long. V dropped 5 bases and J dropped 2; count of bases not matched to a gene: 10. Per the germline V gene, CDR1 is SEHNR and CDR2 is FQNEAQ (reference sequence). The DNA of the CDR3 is TGTGCCAGCAGCGAAATGGACAGGGAAGTCAACTATGGCTACACCTTC. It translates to CASSEMDREVNYGYTF.

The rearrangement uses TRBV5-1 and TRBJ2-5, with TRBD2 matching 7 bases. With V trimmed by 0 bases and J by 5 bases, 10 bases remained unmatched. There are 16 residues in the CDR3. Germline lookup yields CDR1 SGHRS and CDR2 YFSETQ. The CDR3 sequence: CASSLGPAGTVETQYF. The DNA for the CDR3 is TGCGCCAGCAGCTTGGGCCCAGCGGGGACGGTGGAGACCCAGTACTTC.

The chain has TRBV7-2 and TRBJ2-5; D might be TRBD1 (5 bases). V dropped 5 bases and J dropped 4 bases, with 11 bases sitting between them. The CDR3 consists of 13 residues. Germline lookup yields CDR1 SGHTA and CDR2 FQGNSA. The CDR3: CASSALGRETQYF. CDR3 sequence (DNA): TGTGCCAGCAGCGCACTGGGGCGAGAGACCCAGTACTTC.

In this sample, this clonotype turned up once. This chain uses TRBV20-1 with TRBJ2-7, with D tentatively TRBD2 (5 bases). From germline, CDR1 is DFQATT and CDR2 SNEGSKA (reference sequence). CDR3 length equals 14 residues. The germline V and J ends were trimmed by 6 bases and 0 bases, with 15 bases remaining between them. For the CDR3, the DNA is TGCAGTGCCCCGGCTGGCGGGCTCTCCTACGAGCAGTACTTC. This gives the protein CSAPAGGLSYEQYF.

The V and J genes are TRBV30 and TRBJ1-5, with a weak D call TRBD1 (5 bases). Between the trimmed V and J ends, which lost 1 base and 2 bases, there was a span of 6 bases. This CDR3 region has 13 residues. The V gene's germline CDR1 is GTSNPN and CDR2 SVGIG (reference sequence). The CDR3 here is CAWSGGGNQPQHF. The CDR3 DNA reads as TGTGCCTGGAGTGGGGGCGGCAATCAGCCCCAGCATTTT.

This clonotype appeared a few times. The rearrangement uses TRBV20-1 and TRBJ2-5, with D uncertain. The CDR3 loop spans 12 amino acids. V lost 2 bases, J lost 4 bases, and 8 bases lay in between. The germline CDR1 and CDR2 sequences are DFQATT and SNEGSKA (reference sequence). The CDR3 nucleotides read TGCAGTGCTAGATTTCCCGCAGAGACCCAGTACTTC. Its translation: CSARFPAETQYF.

CDR3 sequence reads: CASNFGQIEDFNYGYTF. DNA for the CDR3: TGTGCCAGCAACTTCGGACAGATAGAAGATTTTAACTATGGCTACACCTTC. The rearrangement joins TRBV12-3 or TRBV12-4 to TRBJ1-2, with a tentative D call TRBD1 (6 bases). The CDR3 consists of 17 residues. V lost 7 bases to trimming and J lost 1 base, with 22 bases between them.

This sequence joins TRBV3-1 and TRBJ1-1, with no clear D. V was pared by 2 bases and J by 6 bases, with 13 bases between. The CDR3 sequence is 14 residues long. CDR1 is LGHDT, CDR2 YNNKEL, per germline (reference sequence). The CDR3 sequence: CASSQLGRSAEAFF. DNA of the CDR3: TGTGCCAGCAGCCAACTGGGGAGGAGCGCTGAAGCTTTCTTT.

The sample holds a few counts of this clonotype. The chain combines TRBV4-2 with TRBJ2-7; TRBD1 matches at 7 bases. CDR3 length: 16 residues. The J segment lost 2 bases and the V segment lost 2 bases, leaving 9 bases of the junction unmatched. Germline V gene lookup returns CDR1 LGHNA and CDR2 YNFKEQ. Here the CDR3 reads CASSQRQGIRTYEQYF. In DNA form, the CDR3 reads TGTGCCAGCAGCCAACGACAGGGAATTAGAACCTACGAGCAGTACTTC.

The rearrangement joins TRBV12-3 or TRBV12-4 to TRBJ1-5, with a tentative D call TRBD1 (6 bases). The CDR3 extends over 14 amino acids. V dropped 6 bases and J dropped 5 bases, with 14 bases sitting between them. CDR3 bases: TGTGCCAGCAGCCCAGGGGCGCGCTATCAGCCCCAGCATTTT. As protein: CASSPGARYQPQHF.

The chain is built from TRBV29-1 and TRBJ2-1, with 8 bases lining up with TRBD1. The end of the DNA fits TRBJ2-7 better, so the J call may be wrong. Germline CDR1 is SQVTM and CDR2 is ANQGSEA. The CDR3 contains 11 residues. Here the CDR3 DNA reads TGCAGCGTTGGCCGGGACAGGGAGCAGTACTTC. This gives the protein CSVGRDREQYF.

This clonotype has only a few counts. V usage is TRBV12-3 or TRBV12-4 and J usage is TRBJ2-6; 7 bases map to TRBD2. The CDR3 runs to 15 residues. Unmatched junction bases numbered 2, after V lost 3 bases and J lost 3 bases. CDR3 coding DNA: TGTGCCAGCAGTTTCCCTAGCGGTGGGGCCAACGTCCTGACTTTC. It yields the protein CASSFPSGGANVLTF.

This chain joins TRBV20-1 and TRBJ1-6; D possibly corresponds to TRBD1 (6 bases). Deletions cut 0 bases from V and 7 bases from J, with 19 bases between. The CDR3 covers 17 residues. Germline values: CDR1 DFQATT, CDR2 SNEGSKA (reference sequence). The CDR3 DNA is TGCAGTGCTAGAGATTCCCGGACAGCAAAAAGGAATTCACCCCTCCACTTT. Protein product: CSARDSRTAKRNSPLHF.

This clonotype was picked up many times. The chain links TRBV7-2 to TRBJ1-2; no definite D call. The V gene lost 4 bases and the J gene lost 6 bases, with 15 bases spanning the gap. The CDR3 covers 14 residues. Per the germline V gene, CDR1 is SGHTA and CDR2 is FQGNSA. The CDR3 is CASSSQLRRDGYTF. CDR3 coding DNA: TGTGCCAGCAGCTCGCAACTTAGACGGGATGGCTACACCTTC.

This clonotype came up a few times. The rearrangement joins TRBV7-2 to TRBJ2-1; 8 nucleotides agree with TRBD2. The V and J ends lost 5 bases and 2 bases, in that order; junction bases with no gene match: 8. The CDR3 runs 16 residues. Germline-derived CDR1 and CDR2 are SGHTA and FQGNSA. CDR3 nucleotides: TGTGCCAGCAGCCAACCAAGACTAGCGACCTACAATGAGCAGTTCTTC. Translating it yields CASSQPRLATYNEQFF.

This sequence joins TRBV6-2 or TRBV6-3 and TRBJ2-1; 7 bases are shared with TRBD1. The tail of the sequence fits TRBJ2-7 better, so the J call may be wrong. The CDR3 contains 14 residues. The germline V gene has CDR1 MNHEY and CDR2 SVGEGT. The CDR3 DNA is TGTGCCAGCAGTTACGGGACAGTAGGTAATGAGCAGTACTTC. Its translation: CASSYGTVGNEQYF.

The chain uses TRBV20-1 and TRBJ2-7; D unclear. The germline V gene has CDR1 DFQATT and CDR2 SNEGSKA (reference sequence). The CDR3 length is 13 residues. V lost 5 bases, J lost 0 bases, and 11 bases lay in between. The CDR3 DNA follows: TGCAGTGCTCCTGGACCGTACTCCTACGAGCAGTACTTC. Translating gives CSAPGPYSYEQYF.

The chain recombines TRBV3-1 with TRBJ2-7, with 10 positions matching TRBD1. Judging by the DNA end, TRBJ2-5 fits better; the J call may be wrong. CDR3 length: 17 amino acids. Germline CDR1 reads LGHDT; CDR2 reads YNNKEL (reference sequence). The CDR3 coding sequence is TGTGCCAGCAGCCCGCGGCCATTCGGACAGGGGGTACAGACCCAGTACTTC. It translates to CASSPRPFGQGVQTQYF.

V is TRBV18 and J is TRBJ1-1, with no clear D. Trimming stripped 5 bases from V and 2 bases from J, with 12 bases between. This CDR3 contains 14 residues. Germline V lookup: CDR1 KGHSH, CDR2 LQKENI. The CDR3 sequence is CASSTAGRNTEAFF. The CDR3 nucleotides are TGTGCCAGCTCAACAGCTGGGAGAAACACTGAAGCTTTCTTT.

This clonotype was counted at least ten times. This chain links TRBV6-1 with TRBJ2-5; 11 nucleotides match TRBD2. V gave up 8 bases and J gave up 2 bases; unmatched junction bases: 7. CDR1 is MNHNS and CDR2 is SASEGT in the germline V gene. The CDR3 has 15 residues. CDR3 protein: CASSSGLAVQETQYF. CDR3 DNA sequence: TGTGCCAGCTCCTCGGGACTAGCGGTTCAAGAGACCCAGTACTTC.